These 30 T cell receptor beta chains came from one sample sequenced in a study of graft-versus-host responses after intestinal transplantation. No antigen has been assigned to these receptors. Sequenced by immunoSEQ multiplex PCR; TCRdb stores in-frame clones only, minus some. The sample holds 70,000 or so clones, roughly 84% seen once. The source was unstimulated CD4+ T cells sorted from spleen or lymph node cells, collected before transplant. These receptors were collected from a human donor who was the organ donor for an intestinal transplant.

The chain links TRBV28 to TRBJ1-6; the D is unclear. The V and J ends lost 5 bases and 13 bases respectively, with 15 bases between them. This CDR3 region has 13 residues. Germline CDR1 is MDHEN and CDR2 is SYDVKM. The DNA for the CDR3 is TGTGCCAGCAGTACCTACCAAAGTTTGCCCCTCCACTTT. Translating it yields CASSTYQSLPLHF.

CDR3 sequence reads: CAIRYREGTGELFF. The DNA for the CDR3 is TGTGCCATCCGGTACAGGGAGGGGACCGGGGAGCTGTTTTTT. V gene TRBV10-3 combines with J gene TRBJ2-2; D may be TRBD2 (7 bases). V lost 8 bases, J lost 5 bases, and 15 bases lay in between. The germline V gene encodes CDR1 ENHRY and CDR2 SYGVKD. CDR3 size: 14 residues.

This clone was picked up one time. The rearrangement uses TRBV4-2 and TRBJ1-6, with D perhaps matching TRBD1 (6 bases). This CDR3 has 16 residues. The germline CDR1 and CDR2 sequences are LGHNA and YNFKEQ. Trimming pared 2 bases from V and 11 bases from J, leaving 19 bases between. Here the CDR3 reads CASSQRTVNLSPPLHF. CDR3 DNA: TGTGCCAGCAGCCAACGGACAGTCAACCTAAGTCCACCCCTCCACTTT.

A single count supports this clone. The chain is built from TRBV2 and TRBJ2-7, with a weak D call TRBD2 (5 bases). Germline V gene lookup returns CDR1 SNHLY and CDR2 FYNNEI. With 2 bases removed from V and 3 bases from J, the gap between germline ends came to 17 bases. CDR3 length equals 16 residues. In DNA form, the CDR3 reads TGTGCCAGCAGTGAATCCGTCCTAGTAAGCGGCTACGAGCAGTACGTC. This encodes CASSESVLVSGYEQYV.

This rearrangement joins TRBV10-1 to TRBJ2-5; 9 bases are a match to TRBD1. Per the germline V gene, CDR1 is WNHNN and CDR2 is SYGVQD (reference sequence). V shed 3 bases and J 3 bases; nucleotides not matched to a gene: 2. The CDR3 is 14 residues long. CDR3 coding DNA: TGCGCCAGCAGTGAATGGACAGGGGAAGAGACCCAGTACTTC. It is translated as CASSEWTGEETQYF.

V is TRBV7-2 and J is TRBJ2-3; D ambiguous. There are 13 residues in the CDR3. Germline CDR1 is SGHTA and CDR2 is FQGNSA. Trimming left V 2 bases short and J 3 bases short, with 6 bases between. The DNA of the CDR3 is TGTGCCAGCAGCTTAATCTTGACAGATACGCAGTATTTT. This sequence encodes CASSLILTDTQYF.

This chain connects TRBV2 to TRBJ2-6, with D possibly matching TRBD1 (7 bases). CDR3 length equals 16 residues. Looked up from germline, CDR1 is SNHLY and CDR2 is FYNNEI. Deletions cut 3 bases from V and 3 bases from J, with 12 bases between. CDR3 nucleotide sequence: TGTGCCAGCAGTGACGGGCAGGGGGGTGGGGCCAACGTCCTGACTTTC. Protein product: CASSDGQGGGANVLTF. Full variable domain (rest looked up from reference TRBV2 and TRBJ2-6): EPEVTQTPSHQVTQMGQEVILRCVPISNHLYFYWYRQILGQKVEFLVSFYNNEISEKSEIFDDQFSVERPDGSNFTLKIRSTKLEDSAMYFCASSDGQGGGANVLTFGAGSRLTVL.

This chain links TRBV30 with TRBJ1-6; D not certain. V was clipped by 1 base and J by 5 bases, with 6 bases between them. The CDR3 runs 13 residues. Germline CDR1 reads GTSNPN; CDR2 reads SVGIG (reference sequence). CDR3 sequence (DNA): TGTGCCTGGAGTGGGCAGAATAATTCACCCCTCCACTTT. It encodes CAWSGQNNSPLHF.

The chain couples TRBV10-3 to TRBJ2-1; 9 bases map to TRBD1. The CDR3 sequence is 15 residues long. The germline CDR1 and CDR2 sequences are ENHRY and SYGVKD. J lost 2 bases, V lost 2 bases, and 1 base had no gene match. This chain's CDR3 is CAISETGGAYNEQFF. For the CDR3, the DNA is TGTGCCATCAGTGAGACAGGGGGCGCCTACAATGAGCAGTTCTTC.

The J gene is TRBJ2-2, the V gene TRBV29-1; TRBD2 agrees at 7 bases. The CDR3 is made up of 13 amino acids. Looked up from germline, CDR1 is SQVTM and CDR2 is ANQGSEA. Unmatched junction bases numbered 5, after V lost 5 bases and J lost 5 bases. For the CDR3, the DNA is TGCAGCGTTCGGGGGGAGGGAACCGGGGAGCTGTTTTTT. Translating gives CSVRGEGTGELFF.

The V call is TRBV7-8, the J call TRBJ2-1; maybe TRBD2 (6 bases). CDR1 is SGHVS, CDR2 FQNEAQ, per germline. V was shortened by 3 bases and J by 5 bases, with 14 bases between the two germline ends. The CDR3 contains 15 residues. In DNA, the CDR3 is TGTGCCAGCAGCTTTTTGGGACTGAACAACAATGAGCAGTTCTTC. The encoded protein is CASSFLGLNNNEQFF.

Written as DNA, the CDR3 is TGTGCCAGCAGTTTACCCGGGTTTGGCTACACCTTC. Translating it yields CASSLPGFGYTF. The V gene is TRBV28, the J gene TRBJ1-2; no reliable D call. The CDR3 is 12 residues long. V shed 2 bases and J shed 7 bases, with 8 bases lying between them. The germline gives CDR1 MDHEN, CDR2 SYDVKM.

This chain links TRBV11-2 with TRBJ2-1; 11 nucleotides agree with TRBD1. This CDR3 spans 14 amino acids. Germline assignment: CDR1 SGHAT and CDR2 FQNNGV. The trim removed 4 bases at V and 9 bases at J, leaving 5 bases unmatched. This CDR3 is CASSYGQGASEQFF. CDR3 nucleotides: TGTGCCAGCAGCTACGGACAGGGGGCGAGTGAGCAGTTCTTC. The complete variable domain, with remaining parts taken from reference TRBV11-2 and TRBJ2-1, reads EAGVAQSPRYKIIEKRQSVAFWCNPISGHATLYWYQQILGQGPKLLIQFQNNGVVDDSQLPKDRFSAERLKGVDSTLKIQPAKLEDSAVYLCASSYGQGASEQFFGPGTRLTVL.

CDR3 in DNA: TGTGCCAGCAGTCACCTGAGGGGGACCTACAATGAGCAGTTCTTC. It is translated as CASSHLRGTYNEQFF. The J gene is TRBJ2-1, the V gene TRBV14, with D maybe TRBD1 (6 bases). The CDR3 loop spans 15 amino acids. Germline lookup yields CDR1 SGHDN and CDR2 FVKESK. V was pared by 6 bases and J by 2 bases, with 14 bases between.

V gene TRBV2 combines with J gene TRBJ2-2; D might be TRBD1 (5 bases). The CDR3 length is 16 residues. The ends were cut back, 6 bases at V and 0 bases at J, with 14 bases in the middle. CDR1 SNHLY and CDR2 FYNNEI come from the germline V gene. The CDR3 DNA reads TGTGCCAGCAGGAGCACAGGTTTCGCGAACACCGGGGAGCTGTTTTTT. Its protein product is CASRSTGFANTGELFF. The entire variable domain, with the rest obtained from reference TRBV2 and TRBJ2-2, is as follows: EPEVTQTPSHQVTQMGQEVILRCVPISNHLYFYWYRQILGQKVEFLVSFYNNEISEKSEIFDDQFSVERPDGSNFTLKIRSTKLEDSAMYFCASRSTGFANTGELFFGEGSRLTVL.

The rearrangement links TRBV20-1 to TRBJ1-1; D gene ambiguous. CDR3 length: 10 residues. Germline values: CDR1 DFQATT, CDR2 SNEGSKA (reference sequence). Trimming left V 2 bases short and J 5 bases short, with 3 bases between. CDR3 region: CSARTTEAFF. The DNA for the CDR3 is TGCAGTGCTAGAACAACTGAAGCTTTCTTT.

The CDR3 sequence is CASSAPGGSNSPLHF. CDR3 sequence (DNA): TGTGCCAGCAGCGCCCCAGGGGGCTCTAATTCACCCCTCCACTTT. The chain recombines TRBV9 with TRBJ1-6; 8 bases are shared with TRBD1. Losses at the gene ends were 3 bases for V and 6 bases for J; bases not matched to a gene: 5. CDR1 SGDLS and CDR2 YYNGEE come from the germline V gene. This CDR3 comprises 15 residues.

This clone has only one observation. The chain uses TRBV25-1 and TRBJ1-2; no reliable D call. This CDR3 comprises 13 residues. V lost 6 bases, J lost 7 bases, and 15 bases lay in between. CDR1 and CDR2 (germline): MGHDK, SYGVNS. The CDR3 spells CASSIGGILGYTF. In nucleotides, the CDR3 is TGTGCCAGCAGCATCGGCGGAATCCTTGGCTACACCTTC.

This chain links TRBV18 with TRBJ2-3, with 8 bases fitting TRBD2. Germline V CDR1 and CDR2: KGHSH, LQKENI. The CDR3 totals 19 residues. The J segment lost 0 bases and the V segment lost 1 base, leaving 12 bases of the junction unmatched. The CDR3 loop is CASSPRTSGGGVSTDTQYF. The CDR3 bases are TGTGCCAGCTCACCACGTACAAGCGGGGGTGGAGTGAGCACAGATACGCAGTATTTT.

The rearrangement links TRBV14 to TRBJ1-1; D is unclear. Trimming stripped 5 bases from V and 6 bases from J, with 13 bases between. The CDR3 length is 13 residues. CDR1 is SGHDN, CDR2 FVKESK, per germline. As DNA, the CDR3 is TGTGCCAGCAGCTACGCAGGAATGCCTGAAGCTTTCTTT. Protein product: CASSYAGMPEAFF.

This chain joins TRBV19 and TRBJ1-1; D gene unclear. V lost 6 bases and J lost 8, with 13 bases in between. The CDR3 runs to 12 residues. Germline loops: CDR1 LNHDA, CDR2 SQIVND (reference sequence). The CDR3 DNA reads as TGTGCCAGTAGGCACGCCAGAACCGAAGCTTTCTTT. It specifies CASRHARTEAFF.

The genes are TRBV6-6 and TRBJ2-7; the match to TRBD2 covers 10 bases. Looked up from germline, CDR1 is MNHNY and CDR2 is SVGAGI (reference sequence). The CDR3 runs to 16 residues. The V and J ends lost 2 bases and 3 bases, in that order; junction bases with no gene match: 7. CDR3 coding DNA: TGTGCCAGCAGTTACGGGCCAGCGGGGGGGGGCTACGAGCAGTACGTC. As protein: CASSYGPAGGGYEQYV.

The chain is built from TRBV29-1 and TRBJ1-1, with D perhaps TRBD1 (5 bases). V lost 4 bases and J lost 8, with 20 bases in between. The CDR3 length is 14 residues. Germline-derived CDR1 and CDR2 are SQVTM and ANQGSEA. CDR3 nucleotides: TGCAGCGTTGTAAGGGACCGGACCGGGGGAGAAGCTTTCTTT. It translates to CSVVRDRTGGEAFF.

The V and J genes are TRBV7-8 and TRBJ2-3, with D unclear. With 4 bases removed from V and 1 base from J, the gap between germline ends came to 9 bases. CDR1 is SGHVS and CDR2 is FQNEAQ in the germline V gene. The CDR3 loop spans 14 amino acids. The CDR3 bases are TGTGCCAGCAGCTATTGGGCCGGCACAGATACGCAGTATTTT. It is translated as CASSYWAGTDTQYF.

The chain employs TRBV6-6 and TRBJ1-2; D gene unclear. Trimming stripped 6 bases from V and 0 bases from J, with 8 bases between. This CDR3 has 13 amino acids. Germline-derived CDR1 and CDR2 are MNHNY and SVGAGI (reference sequence). CDR3 bases: TGTGCCAGCAGATTAAATTCTAACTATGGCTACACCTTC. Translated, it gives CASRLNSNYGYTF.

This clone was detected only a few times. The chain combines TRBV19 with TRBJ2-5; maybe TRBD1 (7 bases). In germline, CDR1 is LNHDA, CDR2 SQIVND (reference sequence). Trimming took off 4 bases at V and 2 bases at J, with 14 bases between the two ends. The CDR3 spans 15 residues. As DNA, the CDR3 is TGTGCCAGTAGTAGGGGGGACAGCCCACAAGAGACCCAGTACTTC. Amino acid sequence: CASSRGDSPQETQYF. The full variable domain, with the rest looked up from reference TRBV19 and TRBJ2-5, is DGGITQSPKYLFRKEGQNVTLSCEQNLNHDAMYWYRQDPGQGLRLIYYSQIVNDFQKGDIAEGYSVSREKKESFPLTVTSAQKNPTAFYLCASSRGDSPQETQYFGPGTRLLVL.

The chain has TRBV2 and TRBJ2-1; a possible D gene is TRBD2 (5 bases). V lost 2 bases and J lost 13, with 12 bases in between. The CDR3 contains 12 residues. The V gene's germline CDR1 is SNHLY and CDR2 FYNNEI. In nucleotides, the CDR3 is TGTGCCAGCAGTGAACGGCCGACTACTCAGTTCTTC. Amino acids: CASSERPTTQFF.

Only one count was recorded for this clone. V and J are TRBV5-1 and TRBJ2-3; 11 nucleotides match TRBD2. Germline assignment: CDR1 SGHRS and CDR2 YFSETQ. With V trimmed by 0 bases and J by 1 base, 7 bases remained unmatched. This CDR3 contains 18 residues. The CDR3 loop is CASSLAVAGGPGTDTQYF. DNA for the CDR3: TGCGCCAGCAGCTTGGCCGTAGCGGGGGGGCCCGGCACAGATACGCAGTATTTT.

The rearrangement links TRBV5-1 to TRBJ2-3; 8 bases are shared with TRBD2. This CDR3 region has 17 residues. The germline gives CDR1 SGHRS, CDR2 YFSETQ. The V segment lost 3 bases and the J segment 1 base; nucleotides outside the gene matches: 10. This CDR3 reads CASSSIIAGRGTDTQYF. The DNA for the CDR3 is TGCGCCAGCAGCTCGATAATAGCGGGGAGGGGCACAGATACGCAGTATTTT. Full variable domain (remainder filled in from reference TRBV5-1 and TRBJ2-3): KAGVTQTPRYLIKTRGQQVTLSCSPISGHRSVSWYQQTPGQGLQFLFEYFSETQRNKGNFPGRFSGRQFSNSRSEMNVSTLELGDSALYLCASSSIIAGRGTDTQYFGPGTRLTVL.

This chain uses TRBV9 with TRBJ2-5, with 7 bases lining up with TRBD2. Germline-derived CDR1 and CDR2 are SGDLS and YYNGEE. The CDR3 has 15 residues. Germline trimming cut 0 bases from V and 5 bases from J; bases unmatched to any gene: 7. CDR3 loop: CASSVGGGRGETQYF. The CDR3 DNA follows: TGTGCCAGCAGCGTAGGCGGCGGGCGGGGGGAGACCCAGTACTTC.